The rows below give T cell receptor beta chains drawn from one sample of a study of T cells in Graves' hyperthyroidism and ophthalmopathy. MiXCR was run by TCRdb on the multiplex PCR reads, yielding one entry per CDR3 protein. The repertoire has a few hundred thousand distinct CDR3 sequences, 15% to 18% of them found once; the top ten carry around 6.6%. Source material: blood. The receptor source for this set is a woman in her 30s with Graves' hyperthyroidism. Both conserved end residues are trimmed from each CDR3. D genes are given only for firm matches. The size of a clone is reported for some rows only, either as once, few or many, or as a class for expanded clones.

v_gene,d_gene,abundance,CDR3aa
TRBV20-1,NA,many,SARDSAAYEQY
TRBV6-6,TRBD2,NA,ASSYLLAGITDTQY
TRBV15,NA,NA,ATSKPRTGNQPQH
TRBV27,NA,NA,ASRGRTSYEQY
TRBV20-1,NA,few,SAASTGRDLEQY
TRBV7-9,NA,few,ASSSSGEAF
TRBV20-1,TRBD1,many,SARLGQAPYEQY
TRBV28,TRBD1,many,ASSPSGQGFSEAF
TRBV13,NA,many,ASSLMRAGAYEQY
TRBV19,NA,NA,ASSISPLGTVNIQY
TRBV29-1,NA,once,SVVSGDTSTYEQY
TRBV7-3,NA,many,ASSLGAGSSYEQY
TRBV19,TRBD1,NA,ASSKGQGVLEQF
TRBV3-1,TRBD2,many,ASSHRYSGDPLNEQF
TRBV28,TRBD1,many,ASKAGGTGRTEAF
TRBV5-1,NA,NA,ASSLSGGRADTQY
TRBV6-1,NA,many,ASSVAGRDALH
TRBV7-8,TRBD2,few,ASRILAGGARADTQY
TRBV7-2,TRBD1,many,ASSMRDRVYNEQF
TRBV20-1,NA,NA,SARDPAVSSYNSPLH
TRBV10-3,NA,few,AISDSQGYGYT
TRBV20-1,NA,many,SASGTETIGYT
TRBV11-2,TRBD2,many,ASSTGTSGSVHEQY
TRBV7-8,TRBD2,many,ASSPGLAGGAEQF
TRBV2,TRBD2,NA,ASSPRTSGIARDEQF